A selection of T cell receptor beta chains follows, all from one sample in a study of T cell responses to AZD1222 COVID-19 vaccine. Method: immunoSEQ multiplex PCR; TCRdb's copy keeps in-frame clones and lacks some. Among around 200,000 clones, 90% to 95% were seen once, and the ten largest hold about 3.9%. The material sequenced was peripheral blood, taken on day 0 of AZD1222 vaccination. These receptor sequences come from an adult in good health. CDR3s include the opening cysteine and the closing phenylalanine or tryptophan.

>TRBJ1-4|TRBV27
CASSKQGASSEKLFF
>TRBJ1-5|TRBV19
CASRDQGVNQPQHF
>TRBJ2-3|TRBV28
CASSLMGRGTDTQYF
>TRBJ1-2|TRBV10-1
CASRDRRGLCYTF
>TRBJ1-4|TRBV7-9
CASSLDPTGTNEKLFF
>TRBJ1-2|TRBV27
CASSLSTGSYGYTF
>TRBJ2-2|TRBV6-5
CASSPQGGTGELFF
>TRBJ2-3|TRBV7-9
CASRGAGKGTDTQYF
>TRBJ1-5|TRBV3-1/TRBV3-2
CASSQEVGANQPQHF
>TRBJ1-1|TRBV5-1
CASSLAGGMNTEAFF
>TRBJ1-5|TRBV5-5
CASSLAVGPAQPQHF
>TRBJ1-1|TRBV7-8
CASRRQAERFRGTEAFF
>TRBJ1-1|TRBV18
CASSGTDHNTEAFF
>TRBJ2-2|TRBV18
CASSPPLAGGTGELFF
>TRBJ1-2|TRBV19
CASSTRDGLGNYGYTF
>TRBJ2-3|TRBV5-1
CASSHTGTASTDTQYF
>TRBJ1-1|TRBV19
CASSDSLDTEAFF
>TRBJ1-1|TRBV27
CASYQGAFSEAFF
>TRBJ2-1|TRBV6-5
CASRNQNNEQFF
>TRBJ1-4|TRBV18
CASSPPGRTNEKLFF
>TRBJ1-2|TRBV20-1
CSASSSNYGYTF
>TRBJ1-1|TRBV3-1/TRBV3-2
CASSRRQSNTEAFF
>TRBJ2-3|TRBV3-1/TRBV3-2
CASSQSRGGWGTDTQYF
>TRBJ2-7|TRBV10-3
CASKAGSGYEQYF
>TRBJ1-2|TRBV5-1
CASSKDPRGLDGYTF